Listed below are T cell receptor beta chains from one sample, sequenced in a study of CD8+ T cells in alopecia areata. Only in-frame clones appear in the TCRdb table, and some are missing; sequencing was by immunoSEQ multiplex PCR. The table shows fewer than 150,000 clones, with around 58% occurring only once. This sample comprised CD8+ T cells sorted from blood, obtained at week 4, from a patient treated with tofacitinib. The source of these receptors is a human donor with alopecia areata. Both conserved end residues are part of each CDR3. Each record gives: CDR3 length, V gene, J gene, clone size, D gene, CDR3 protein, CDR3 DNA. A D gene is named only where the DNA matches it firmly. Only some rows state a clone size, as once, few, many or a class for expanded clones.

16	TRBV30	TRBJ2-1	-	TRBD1	CAWSDHPGQGRDEQFF	TGTGCCTGGAGCGACCACCCGGGACAGGGGAGAGATGAGCAGTTCTTC
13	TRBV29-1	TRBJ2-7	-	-	CSVEGGRSYEQYF	TGCAGCGTTGAAGGGGGCCGGTCCTACGAGCAGTACTTC
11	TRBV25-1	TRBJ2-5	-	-	CASSAGETQYF	TGTGCCAGCAGTGCTGGGGAGACCCAGTACTTC
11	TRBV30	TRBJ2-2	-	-	CAGRDTGELFF	TGTGCAGGAAGGGATACCGGGGAGCTGTTTTTT
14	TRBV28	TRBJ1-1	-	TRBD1	CASRTTGTNTEAFF	TGTGCCAGCAGGACGACAGGGACGAACACTGAAGCTTTCTTT
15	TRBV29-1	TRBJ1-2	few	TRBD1	CSVETSGQGPLGYTF	TGCAGCGTTGAAACTTCAGGACAGGGCCCCTTGGGCTACACCTTC
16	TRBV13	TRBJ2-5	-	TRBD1	CASSMGTGEYQETQYF	TGTGCCAGCAGCATGGGGACAGGAGAGTACCAAGAGACCCAGTACTTC
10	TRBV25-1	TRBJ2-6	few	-	CATFASVLTF	TGTGCCACCTTCGCGAGCGTCCTGACTTTC
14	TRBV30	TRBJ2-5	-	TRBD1	CAWSPGQGQETQYF	TGTGCCTGGAGTCCCGGACAGGGCCAAGAGACCCAGTACTTC
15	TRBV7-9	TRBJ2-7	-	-	CASSLAQGGRDEQYF	TGTGCCAGCAGCTTAGCGCAGGGGGGCCGGGACGAGCAGTACTTC
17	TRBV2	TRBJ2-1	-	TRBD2	CASSEALSSGENNEQFF	TGTGCCAGCAGTGAAGCGCTTAGTAGCGGGGAAAACAATGAGCAGTTCTTC
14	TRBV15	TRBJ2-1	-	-	CATSGGGIYNEQFF	TGTGCCACCTCCGGGGGCGGGATTTACAATGAGCAGTTCTTC
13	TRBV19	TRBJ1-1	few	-	CASSIPWETEAFF	TGTGCCAGTAGTATCCCATGGGAGACTGAAGCTTTCTTT
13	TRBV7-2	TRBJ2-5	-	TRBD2	CASSLGTSGPQYF	TGTGCCAGCAGCTTAGGGACTAGCGGCCCCCAGTACTTC
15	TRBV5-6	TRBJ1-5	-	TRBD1	CASTPGTGVDQPQHF	TGTGCCAGCACTCCAGGGACAGGGGTTGATCAGCCCCAGCATTTT
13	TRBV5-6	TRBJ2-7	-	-	CASSLDSGYEQYF	TGTGCCAGCAGCTTGGATTCGGGCTACGAGCAGTACTTC
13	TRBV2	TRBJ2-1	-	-	CASRDYSYNEQFF	TGTGCCAGCAGGGATTACTCCTACAATGAGCAGTTCTTC
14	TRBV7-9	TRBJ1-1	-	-	CASSLADRQTEAFF	TGTGCCAGCAGCTTAGCCGACCGACAGACTGAAGCTTTCTTT
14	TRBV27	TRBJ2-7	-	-	CASSFSGAAYEQYF	TGTGCCAGCAGTTTTTCCGGGGCAGCCTACGAGCAGTACTTC
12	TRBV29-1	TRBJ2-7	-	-	CSAEEGVTEQYF	TGCAGCGCCGAGGAGGGGGTGACCGAGCAGTACTTC
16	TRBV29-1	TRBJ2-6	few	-	CSVTGSPHSGANVLTF	TGCAGCGTAACAGGGTCCCCCCACTCTGGGGCCAACGTCCTGACTTTC
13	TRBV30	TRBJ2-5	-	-	CAWSAGPQETQYF	TGTGCCTGGAGTGCAGGTCCCCAAGAGACCCAGTACTTC
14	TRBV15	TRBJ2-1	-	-	CATSGRTAYNEQFF	TGTGCCACCAGCGGGAGGACGGCTTACAATGAGCAGTTCTTC
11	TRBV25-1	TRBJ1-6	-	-	CASGDNSPLHF	TGTGCCAGCGGGGATAATTCACCCCTCCACTTT
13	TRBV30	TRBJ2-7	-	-	CAWSLGSGAEQYF	TGTGCCTGGAGCCTAGGGTCGGGGGCCGAGCAGTACTTC
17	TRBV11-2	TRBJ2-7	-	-	CASSIEGTYRGPYEQYF	TGTGCCAGCAGCATCGAGGGGACCTATCGAGGGCCCTACGAGCAGTACTTC
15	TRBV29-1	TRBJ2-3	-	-	CSVGGGGGFTDTQYF	TGCAGCGTTGGAGGGGGCGGGGGTTTCACAGATACGCAGTATTTT
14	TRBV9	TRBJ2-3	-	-	CASSLPGSTDTQYF	TGTGCCAGCAGCCTACCCGGGAGCACAGATACGCAGTATTTT
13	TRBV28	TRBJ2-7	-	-	CASQGGTLYEQYF	TGTGCCAGCCAAGGTGGGACCTTATACGAGCAGTACTTC
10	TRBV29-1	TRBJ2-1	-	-	CSVGQNEQFF	TGCAGCGTTGGGCAGAATGAGCAGTTCTTC
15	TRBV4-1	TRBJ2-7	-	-	CASSQVQGGDYEQYF	TGCGCCAGCAGCCAAGTACAGGGTGGGGACTACGAGCAGTACTTC